This T cell receptor (beta chain) is drawn from a study of vaccination and CD4 T cells after COVID-19. The treatment is: approximately 11-day PBMC culture with coronavirus spike peptide pools or control peptides (ViraFEST assay). The authors swapped half the medium for fresh IL-2 medium on days 3 and 7. With respect to this clonotype: Its cognate antigen is unknown.

The Oncomine TCR Beta short-read assay sequenced DNA from cultured CD4+ T cells. One entry per CDR3 protein results from TCRdb running MiXCR on the PCR reads. The sample holds about 10,000 distinct CDR3 sequences, around 58% seen once. V was clipped by 5 bases and J by 7 bases; unmatched bases: 14. Per germline, CDR1 MNHNS and CDR2 SASEGT. The CDR3 runs to 16 residues. The clonotype comes from a human donor who had recovered from COVID-19. Sequencing used CD4+ T cells from blood, cultured in vitro. This chain joins TRBV6-1 and TRBJ2-1; 7 bases are a match to TRBD2. The CDR3 DNA sequence: TGTGCCAGCAGTCGCAGGGAGGCGGGAGTAGATAATGAGCAGTTCTTC. It translates to CASSRREAGVDNEQFF.